Listed below are T cell receptor beta chains from one sample, sequenced in a study of T cell clonotyping in hematopoietic cell transplantation. Clones were sequenced by immunoSEQ multiplex PCR, and TCRdb holds only the in-frame ones, with some missing. The sample holds some 5,900 clones, roughly nine tenths seen once. The sequencing here drew on peripheral blood mononuclear cells, taken 100 days after allogeneic stem cell transplant. Every receptor here comes from a male patient aged 35-55 years who had an allogeneic stem cell transplant from an unrelated donor, so the T cells may come from the graft donor. Some clones in this sample may be carry-over from other donors' samples. CDR3s include the opening cysteine and the closing phenylalanine or tryptophan. A D gene is named only where the DNA matches it firmly. Size is stated for part of the rows, as once, few or many counts, or as a class when the clone is expanded.

d_call: TRBD2; v_call: TRBV4-1; j_call: TRBJ2-5; clone_size: .; cdr3_aa: CASSHGKTSGSQETQYF; cdr3_nt: TGCGCCAGCAGCCACGGGAAGACTAGCGGGTCACAAGAGACCCAGTACTTC
d_call: .; v_call: TRBV29-1; j_call: TRBJ2-2; clone_size: .; cdr3_aa: CSVERGGELFF; cdr3_nt: TGCAGCGTTGAAAGGGGCGGGGAGCTGTTTTTT
d_call: .; v_call: TRBV27; j_call: TRBJ2-2; clone_size: .; cdr3_aa: CASSSGLLNTGELFF; cdr3_nt: TGTGCCAGCAGTTCGGGACTCTTGAACACCGGGGAGCTGTTTTTT
d_call: .; v_call: TRBV9; j_call: TRBJ1-1; clone_size: .; cdr3_aa: CASSVGAEAFF; cdr3_nt: TGTGCCAGCAGCGTCGGGGCTGAAGCTTTCTTT
d_call: .; v_call: TRBV21-1; j_call: TRBJ2-7; clone_size: .; cdr3_aa: CASSKESGGLPLGYEQYF; cdr3_nt: TGTGCCAGCAGCAAAGAGTCAGGGGGCCTCCCTCTTGGGTACGAGCAGTACTTC
d_call: .; v_call: TRBV11-2; j_call: TRBJ1-1; clone_size: once; cdr3_aa: CASSFDSQNTEAFF; cdr3_nt: TGTGCCAGCAGCTTTGACAGCCAGAACACTGAAGCTTTCTTT
d_call: TRBD1; v_call: TRBV6-5; j_call: TRBJ1-1; clone_size: .; cdr3_aa: CASRTGQTNTEAFF; cdr3_nt: TGTGCCAGCAGGACGGGACAGACCAACACTGAAGCTTTCTTT
d_call: .; v_call: TRBV7-2; j_call: TRBJ2-7; clone_size: once; cdr3_aa: CASSSENYEQYF; cdr3_nt: TGTGCCAGCAGCTCAGAGAACTACGAGCAGTACTTC
d_call: TRBD2; v_call: TRBV5-4; j_call: TRBJ2-7; clone_size: .; cdr3_aa: CASSLDSGGNYEQYF; cdr3_nt: TGTGCCAGCAGCTTGGATAGCGGGGGAAACTACGAGCAGTACTTC
d_call: .; v_call: TRBV27; j_call: TRBJ2-3; clone_size: .; cdr3_aa: CASSYAGAGGDTQYF; cdr3_nt: TGTGCCAGCAGTTATGCGGGGGCTGGGGGAGATACGCAGTATTTT
d_call: .; v_call: TRBV6-5; j_call: TRBJ1-5; clone_size: .; cdr3_aa: CASSYEYSNQPQHF; cdr3_nt: TGTGCCAGCAGTTACGAGTATAGCAATCAGCCCCAGCATTTT
d_call: TRBD2; v_call: TRBV7-6; j_call: TRBJ2-2; clone_size: .; cdr3_aa: CASSPTSGGTNTGELFF; cdr3_nt: TGTGCCAGCAGCCCGACTAGCGGGGGCACGAACACCGGGGAGCTGTTTTTT
d_call: .; v_call: TRBV9; j_call: TRBJ1-1; clone_size: .; cdr3_aa: CASSFTVNTEAFF; cdr3_nt: TGTGCCAGCAGCTTTACGGTGAACACTGAAGCTTTCTTT
d_call: .; v_call: TRBV19; j_call: TRBJ1-5; clone_size: once; cdr3_aa: CASSPSGQSYSNQPQHF; cdr3_nt: TGTGCCAGTAGTCCTTCCGGACAGTCTTATAGCAATCAGCCCCAGCATTTT
d_call: TRBD1; v_call: TRBV30; j_call: TRBJ2-1; clone_size: .; cdr3_aa: CAWSVQGTGEQFF; cdr3_nt: TGTGCCTGGAGTGTACAGGGGACGGGTGAGCAGTTCTTC
d_call: TRBD2; v_call: TRBV27; j_call: TRBJ2-1; clone_size: .; cdr3_aa: CASSSRGGHYNEQFF; cdr3_nt: TGTGCCAGCAGTTCCCGGGGGGGGCACTACAATGAGCAGTTCTTC
d_call: TRBD1; v_call: TRBV30; j_call: TRBJ1-3; clone_size: .; cdr3_aa: CAWAGGASGNTIYF; cdr3_nt: TGTGCCTGGGCAGGGGGCGCCTCTGGAAACACCATATATTTT
d_call: TRBD1; v_call: TRBV7-2; j_call: TRBJ1-1; clone_size: .; cdr3_aa: CASSPQQGRQTEAFF; cdr3_nt: TGTGCCAGCAGCCCCCAACAGGGGAGGCAAACTGAAGCTTTCTTT
d_call: .; v_call: TRBV7-2; j_call: TRBJ2-7; clone_size: .; cdr3_aa: CASRPPGRLREQYF; cdr3_nt: TGTGCCAGCAGGCCCCCGGGGCGACTGCGGGAGCAGTACTTC
d_call: .; v_call: TRBV6-6; j_call: TRBJ1-5; clone_size: once; cdr3_aa: CASSLTGNGGQPQHF; cdr3_nt: TGTGCCAGCAGCCTCACAGGGAATGGGGGTCAGCCCCAGCATTTT